This TCR beta chain was captured in a study of vaccination and CD4 T cells after COVID-19 (dated by TCRdb to between 2021 and 2024). The study in broad terms: Convalescent patients had a positive SARS-CoV-2 result on nasal swab PCR, and of these patients, several had mild disease and one had severe disease. Control cultures used a CEFX viral epitope pool as positive control, an HIV-1 Nef peptide pool as negative control, or no peptide. In over 8 COVID-19 convalescent patients and a few infection-naive healthy vaccine recipients, researchers compared the spike-specific CD4+ TCR repertoire from before mRNA vaccination with the repertoire from after. Participants received two doses of either the Pfizer-BioNTech BNT162b2 vaccine (n=8) or the Moderna mRNA-1273 vaccine (n=2). Post-COVID blood samples from convalescent patients were collected a median of roughly 100 days after diagnosis, with a range of 35 to 161 days. Post-vaccine blood samples were collected a median of about 69 days after the second vaccine dose, ranging from roughly 12 to 250 days. The convalescent cohort included six males and four females, with two Hispanic individuals, seven Caucasians, two Asians and one multiracial person. Culture stimuli were overlapping spike peptide pools from SARS-CoV-2 and from the common cold coronaviruses HCoV-NL63, HCoV-OC43 and HCoV-229E.

According to the germline V gene (reference sequence), CDR1 reads SGHNT and CDR2 reads YYREEE. The germline ends are 11 bases apart after V is trimmed by 0 bases and J by 10 bases. Reading from cysteine to phenylalanine, the CDR3 counts 14 amino acids. Of all the DNA, just the CDR3 is kept, 42 bases in frame from base 1. The label giving this sample's treatment or condition can be read as: roughly nine-day PBMC culture with coronavirus spike peptide pools or control peptides (ViraFEST assay). To expand antigen-specific T cells with peptide pools and then pick out the expanded clonotypes through TCR sequencing, the study relied on the ViraFEST assay. The convalescent patients' positive SARS-CoV-2 PCR tests fell between March and December 2020, which was before the Alpha, Beta and Delta variants emerged in the United States. Each well held two million PBMCs cultured with approximately 10 ug/ml peptide pools in IMDM containing approximately 5% human AB serum and roughly 9.3 IU/ml IL-2. Half of the culture medium was replaced with fresh IL-2-containing medium on days 3 and 7. After 10 to 11 days of culture, CD4+ T cells were isolated by negative selection with the EasySep CD4+ T cell isolation kit. PBMCs were separated from whole blood using Ficoll-Paque Plus gradient centrifugation and then either used fresh or cryopreserved at -140C. Culture conditions were generally each tested in triplicate wells.

Comment on this clonotype: Its recognized antigen is unknown. No base-level quality is on record; no much larger clone is a single base apart.

Study-wide conclusions, independent of this receptor: The median count of SARS-CoV-2-reactive clonotypes went up from 20 to 25 after infection to around 38 after vaccination, although the change was not significant. In convalescent patients, a median 86.3% of post-vaccine SARS-CoV-2-reactive clones were detected only after vaccination, and vaccine-specific priming was suggested by this finding. Of the vaccine-specific clones in convalescent patients, 304 of 307, or nearly all, reacted only to SARS-CoV-2 spike and did not cross-react with common cold coronaviruses. Only a relatively small number of convalescent patients were included in the study, and early timepoints following natural infection were not analyzed.

Libraries were prepared through PCR. DNA from cultured CD4+ T cells underwent TCR sequencing with the Oncomine TCR Beta short-read assay at the Johns Hopkins FTIC core. The QIAamp micro DNA kit was used to extract genomic DNA from the cultured CD4+ T cells. Oncomine TCR Beta libraries from cultured CD4+ T cells were pooled with unique dual indexes and sequenced on an Illumina iSeq 100. On the authors' methods: Non-productive sequences were removed, and CDR3s not starting with C, not ending with F or W, or shorter than 7 amino acids were discarded. The MANAFEST web application identified antigen-specific clonotypes by comparing peptide-stimulated wells against reference wells and other culture wells. To be called positive, a clone needed an FDR below 0.05, an odds ratio above 5, and a productive frequency above 0.1% in at least two of three replicate wells. Cross-reactive clonotypes were defined as significantly expanded in both SARS-CoV-2 spike wells and at least one common cold coronavirus spike condition. CDR3 homology was assessed with Levenshtein distances (stringdist) and unrooted phylogenetic trees (ape) in R version 3.6.1. TCRdb trimmed public reads at Q25 via fastp, called clones via MiXCR and kept in-frame beta chains. Every CDR3 protein is listed once, alongside the most common genes and DNA of its rows. TCRdb's processing, not the study's, gives the V and J calls here. For this sample there are over 15,000 distinct CDR3 sequences; about 43% appear just once. The ten largest clones represent 3% of the sample.

The rearrangement combines TRBV5-4 with TRBJ1-6; TRBD1 is perhaps the D gene, given 5 matching bases. The input for sequencing was CD4+ T cells from blood, cultured in vitro, taken after SARS-CoV-2 vaccination. The TCR sequence derives from a human donor who had recovered from COVID-19. The DNA sequence reads TGTGCCAGCAGCTTGGATCAGGGCCTCTCACCCCTCCACTTT. It is translated as CASSLDQGLSPLHF.